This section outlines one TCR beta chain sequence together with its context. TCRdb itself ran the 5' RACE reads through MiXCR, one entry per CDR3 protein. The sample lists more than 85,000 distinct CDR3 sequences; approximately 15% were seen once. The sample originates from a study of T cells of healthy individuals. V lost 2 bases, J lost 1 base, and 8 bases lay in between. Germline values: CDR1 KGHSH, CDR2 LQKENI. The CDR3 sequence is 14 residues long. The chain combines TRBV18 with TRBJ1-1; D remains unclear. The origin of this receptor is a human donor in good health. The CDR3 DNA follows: TGTGCCAGCTCACCAACTGCAGAGAACACTGAAGCTTTCTTT. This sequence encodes CASSPTAENTEAFF.